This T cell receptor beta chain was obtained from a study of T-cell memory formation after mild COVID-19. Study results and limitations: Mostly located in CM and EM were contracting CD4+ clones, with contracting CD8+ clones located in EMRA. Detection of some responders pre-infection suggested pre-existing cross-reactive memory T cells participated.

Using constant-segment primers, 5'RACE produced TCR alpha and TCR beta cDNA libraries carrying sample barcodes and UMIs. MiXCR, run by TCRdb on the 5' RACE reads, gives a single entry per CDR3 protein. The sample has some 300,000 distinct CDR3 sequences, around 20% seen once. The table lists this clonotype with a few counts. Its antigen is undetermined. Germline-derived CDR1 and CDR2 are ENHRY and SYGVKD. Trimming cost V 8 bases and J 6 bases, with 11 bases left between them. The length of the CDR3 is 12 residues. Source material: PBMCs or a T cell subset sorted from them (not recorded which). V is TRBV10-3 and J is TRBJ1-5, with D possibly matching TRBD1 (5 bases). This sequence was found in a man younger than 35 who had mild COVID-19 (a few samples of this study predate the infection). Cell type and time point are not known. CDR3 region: CAIAGGGQPQHF. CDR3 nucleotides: TGTGCCATCGCGGGGGGTGGTCAGCCCCAGCATTTT.